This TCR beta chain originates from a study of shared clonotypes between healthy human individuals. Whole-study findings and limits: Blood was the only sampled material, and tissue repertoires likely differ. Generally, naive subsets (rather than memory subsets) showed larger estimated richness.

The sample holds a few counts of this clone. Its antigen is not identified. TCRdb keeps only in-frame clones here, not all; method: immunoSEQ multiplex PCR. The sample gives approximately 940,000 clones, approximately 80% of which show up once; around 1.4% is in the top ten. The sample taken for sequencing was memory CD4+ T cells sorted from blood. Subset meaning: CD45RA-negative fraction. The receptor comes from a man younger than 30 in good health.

Here the CDR3 reads CASSLGHGEAFF. CDR3 nucleotide sequence: TGTGCCAGCAGCTTGGGGCACGGTGAAGCTTTCTTT. The chain joins TRBV7-8 to TRBJ1-1; a possible D gene is TRBD1 (5 bases). The V end was cut by 3 bases, the J end by 7 bases, with 9 bases between. The CDR3 covers 12 residues. CDR1 and CDR2 from the germline V gene are SGHVS and FQNEAQ.